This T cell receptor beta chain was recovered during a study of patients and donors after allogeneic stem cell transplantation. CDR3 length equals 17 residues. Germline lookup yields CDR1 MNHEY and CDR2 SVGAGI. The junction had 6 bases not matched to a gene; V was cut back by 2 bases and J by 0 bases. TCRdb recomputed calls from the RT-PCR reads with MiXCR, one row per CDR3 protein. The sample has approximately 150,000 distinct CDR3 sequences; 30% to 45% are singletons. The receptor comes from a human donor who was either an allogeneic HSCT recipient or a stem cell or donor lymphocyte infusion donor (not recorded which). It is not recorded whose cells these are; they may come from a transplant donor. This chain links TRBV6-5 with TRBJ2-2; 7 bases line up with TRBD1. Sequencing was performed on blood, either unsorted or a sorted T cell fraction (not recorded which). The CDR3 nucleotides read TGTGCCAGCAGTTACGGCCCGCAGGGGGCGAACACCGGGGAGCTGTTTTTT. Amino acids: CASSYGPQGANTGELFF.